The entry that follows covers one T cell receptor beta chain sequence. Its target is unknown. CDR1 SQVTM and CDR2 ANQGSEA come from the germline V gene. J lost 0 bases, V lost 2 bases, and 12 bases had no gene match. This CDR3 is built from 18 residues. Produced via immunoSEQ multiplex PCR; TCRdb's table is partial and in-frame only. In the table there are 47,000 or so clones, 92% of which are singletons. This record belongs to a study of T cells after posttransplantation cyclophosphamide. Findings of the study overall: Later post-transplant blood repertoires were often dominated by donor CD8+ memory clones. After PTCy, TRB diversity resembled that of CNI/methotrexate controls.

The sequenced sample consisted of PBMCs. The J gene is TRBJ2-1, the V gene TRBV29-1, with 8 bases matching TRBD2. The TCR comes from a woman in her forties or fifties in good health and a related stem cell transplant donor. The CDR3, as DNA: TGCAGCGTTGAAAATGACGGGAGGGCCTCGAGCTCCTACAATGAGCAGTTCTTC. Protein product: CSVENDGRASSSYNEQFF.